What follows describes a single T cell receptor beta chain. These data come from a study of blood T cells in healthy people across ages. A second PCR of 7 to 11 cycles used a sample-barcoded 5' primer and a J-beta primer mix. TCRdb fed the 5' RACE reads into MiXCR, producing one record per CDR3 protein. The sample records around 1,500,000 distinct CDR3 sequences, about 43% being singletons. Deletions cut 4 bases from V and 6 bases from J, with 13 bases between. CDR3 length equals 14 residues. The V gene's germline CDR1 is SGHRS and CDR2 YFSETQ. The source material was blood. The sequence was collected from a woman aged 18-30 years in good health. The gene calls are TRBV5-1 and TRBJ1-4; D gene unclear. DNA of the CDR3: TGCGCCAGCAGCGATGACAACGGTCATGAAAAACTGTTTTTT. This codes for CASSDDNGHEKLFF.